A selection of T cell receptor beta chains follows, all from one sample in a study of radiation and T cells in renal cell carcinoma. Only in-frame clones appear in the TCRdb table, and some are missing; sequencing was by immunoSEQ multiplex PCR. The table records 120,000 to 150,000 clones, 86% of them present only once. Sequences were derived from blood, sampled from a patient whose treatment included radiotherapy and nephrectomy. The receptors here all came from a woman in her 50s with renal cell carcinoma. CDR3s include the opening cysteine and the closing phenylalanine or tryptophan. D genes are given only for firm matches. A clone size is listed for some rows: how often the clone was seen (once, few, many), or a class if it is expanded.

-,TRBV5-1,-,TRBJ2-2,CASSLSGAGTGELFF,TGCGCCAGCAGCTTATCAGGGGCGGGGACCGGGGAGCTGTTTTTT
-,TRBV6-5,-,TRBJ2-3,CASSLPGPQAGPQYF,TGTGCCAGCAGTCTTCCGGGACCGCAGGCGGGGCCGCAGTATTTT
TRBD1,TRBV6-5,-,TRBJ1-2,CASSYPGQGNGYTF,TGTGCCAGCAGTTACCCGGGACAGGGGAATGGCTACACCTTC
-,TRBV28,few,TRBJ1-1,CASSLGNTEAFF,TGTGCCAGCAGTTTGGGGAACACTGAAGCTTTCTTT
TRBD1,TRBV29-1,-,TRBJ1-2,CSANTGTGYGYTF,TGCAGCGCCAACACCGGGACAGGGTATGGCTACACCTTC
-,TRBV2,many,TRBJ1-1,CASREGMAEAFF,TGTGCCAGCAGGGAGGGGATGGCTGAAGCTTTCTTT
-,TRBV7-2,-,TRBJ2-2,CASSLVPWAGELFF,TGTGCCAGCAGCTTAGTGCCCTGGGCCGGGGAGCTGTTTTTT
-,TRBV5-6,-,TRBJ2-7,CASSPGMGSYEQYF,TGTGCCAGCAGTCCCGGGATGGGCTCCTACGAGCAGTACTTC
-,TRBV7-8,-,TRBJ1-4,CAAGDAKLFF,TGTGCTGCGGGGGATGCAAAACTGTTTTTT
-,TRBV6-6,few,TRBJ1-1,CASSPSRGTEAFF,TGTGCCAGCAGTCCCTCGCGAGGGACTGAAGCTTTCTTT
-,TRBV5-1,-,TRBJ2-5,CASKTPQETQYF,TGCGCCAGCAAAACTCCCCAAGAGACCCAGTACTTC
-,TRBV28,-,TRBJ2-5,CASTTKRGREQETQYF,TGTGCCAGCACCACAAAAAGGGGCCGGGAACAAGAGACCCAGTACTTC
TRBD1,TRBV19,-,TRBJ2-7,CASSRQGPYEQYF,TGTGCCAGTAGTCGACAGGGACCTTACGAGCAGTACTTC
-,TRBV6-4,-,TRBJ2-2,CASSAEGELFF,TGTGCCAGCAGTGCCGAGGGGGAGCTGTTTTTT